The following is a T cell receptor (beta chain) sequence with its context. Which antigen it targets is not known. Base-call qualities are not available, and no considerably larger clone is one nucleotide away. The entry originates in a study of Graves' ophthalmopathy and Graves' hyperthyroidism listed by TCRdb under 2018. Regarding the research as a whole: Peripheral blood samples were taken at the time of initial diagnosis, before any treatment was given. In about six hyperthyroidism patients, the T-cell repertoires found in thyroid tissue were compared with those found in blood. An independent validation cohort was composed of around 19 hyperthyroidism patients and about 17 patients who later progressed from hyperthyroidism to ophthalmopathy. Following sampling, methimazole starting at 30 mg daily was administered to hyperthyroidism patients, and high-dose intravenous methylprednisolone was administered to ophthalmopathy patients. To explore V-J signatures distinguishing ophthalmopathy from hyperthyroidism, a discovery set of about a hundred patients (about 44 ophthalmopathy, some 55 stable hyperthyroidism) was enrolled. In total, some 130 blood samples were TCR-sequenced: some 43 ophthalmopathy, approximately 75 hyperthyroidism and 17 hyperthyroidism-to-ophthalmopathy patients. TCR beta repertoire signatures were used to distinguish Graves' ophthalmopathy from Graves' hyperthyroidism and to predict progression to ophthalmopathy. The study at large found these results: In validation, the model predicted ophthalmopathy progression with less than 71% sensitivity and roughly 72% specificity; some 13 predicted patients were CT-confirmed with GO in a median of 6.5 months. Most expanded thyroid clonotypes with a frequency above 0.001 also appeared in blood, which suggests that blood repertoires may reflect the immune response in the thyroid. Sample size was not statistically predetermined, and group allocation was not concealed from the investigators. In cross-validation, the 13-signature model distinguished ophthalmopathy from stable hyperthyroidism with 87.88% sensitivity and about 81% specificity, while in the test set the corresponding values were about 79% and 69%.

TCR beta CDR3 regions were amplified from RNA transcripts for repertoire sequencing. HTBI primers and the Qiagen OneStep RT-PCR kit were used in a first-round RT-PCR, which was followed by a second-round multiplex PCR, size selection and purification. Sequencing of the libraries was carried out on an Illumina HiSeq2000 in paired-end mode with 100 bp reads. The original pipeline was this. Reads were processed with SOAPnuke, discarding reads with adapters, uncalled bases, mean Phred below 15, or no exact constant-primer or identifier match. COPE v1.2.5 was used to merge high-quality paired reads. Each unique nucleotide sequence was treated as a clonotype, and MiTCR v1.1 was used to align the clonotypes to the IMGT TRB V, D and J references. The analysis was limited to V-J combinations with a frequency above 0.0001, which together covered approximately 99% of the repertoires. A TCR clonal expansion and chaos score per V-J combination was defined as the ratio of F50 clonal expansion to chaos observed in the TCRdist matrix. Welch's t-statistics and random forest were used to reduce the features to about a dozen V-J combinations, which were then used as input to a naive Bayes classifier. The similarity between thyroid and blood repertoires was quantified using the Morisita-Horn index. TCRdb reran the public reads through fastp at Q25 and MiXCR, keeping productive beta chains. Duplicate CDR3 protein sequences are folded into a single record with the most common DNA and genes. V and J calls and clone size were set by TCRdb, not the authors. The sample yields more than 550,000 distinct CDR3 sequences; about two fifths were counted once. The ten top clones hold more than 2.5% of the sample.

The ophthalmopathy patients had moderately to severely active disease, with a Clinical Activity Score of 3 or higher, a NOSPECS grade of 4 or higher, and a disease duration of less than 3 months. Patients with other autoimmune diseases, uncontrolled infections, pregnancy or lactation were excluded. Clinical symptoms, serum thyroxine, TRAb, thyroid ultrasound and orbital computed tomography were used for diagnosis. Using Ficoll-Paque density gradient centrifugation, PBMCs were isolated from approximately 11 ml of fresh peripheral blood. Total RNA was extracted using Trizol reagent, and RNA quality was checked on an Agilent 2100 Bioanalyzer. V is shortened by 3 bases, J by 8 bases, and the region joining them spans 12 bases. As encoded in the germline V gene, CDR1 is KGHDR while CDR2 is SFDVKD. The CDR3 contains 13 residues, cysteine and phenylalanine counted. The entry retains the CDR3 DNA only, 39 bases that are in frame from base 1.

Recombination joined TRBV24-1 with TRBJ2-5; the D gene is perhaps TRBD1 or TRBD2, as each covers 5 bases. Specimen: peripheral blood. This receptor was identified in an adult man with Graves' ophthalmopathy. DNA sequence: TGTGCCACCAGTGATCCTGGGGGTGACACCCAGTACTTC. This translates into CATSDPGGDTQYF.